This T cell receptor beta chain emerged from a study of T cells after yellow fever vaccination. Of note for this clonotype: Its cognate antigen is unknown.

Points from the study as a whole: FACS-sorted repertoires could contain abundant clonotypes contaminating from the bulk population.

Trimming removed 3 bases from V and 4 bases from J; junction bases left unmatched: 8. CDR3 size: 16 residues. CDR1 is SGHTA, CDR2 FQGNSA, per germline. In making TCR cDNA, 5'RACE template switching added a universal primer site and UMIs to it. TCRdb called the 5' RACE reads again in MiXCR, with one record for every CDR3 protein. The table lists a few hundred thousand distinct CDR3 sequences, 4% to 5.5% of them singletons, with approximately 19% in the top ten. The sequence derives from a man aged 18 to 35 who received the YFV17D yellow fever vaccine. The material sequenced was PBMCs, taken 15 days after the yellow fever booster vaccination. J is TRBJ1-2 and V is TRBV7-2, with 10 bases identical to TRBD1. The CDR3 DNA follows: TGTGCCAGCAGCTTTAGCGGGACAGGGGCGCCCTATGGCTACACCTTC. Protein sequence: CASSFSGTGAPYGYTF.